This T cell receptor (beta chain) was sequenced for a study of blood T cell repertoires in COVID-19. Study as a whole: Samples representing acute and convalescent COVID-19 were sourced from the United States, Italy and Spain.

Donors in Cohort 3 who had recovered were those with two negative PCRs, healthcare professional clearance, or resolution of their symptoms. About this clone itself: This sample also contains other DNA sequences that code for the same CDR3.

CDR1 SGHAT and CDR2 FQNNGV come from the germline V gene. V was clipped by 1 base and J by 3 bases, with 7 bases between them. This CDR3 region has 13 residues. Sequencing was performed with immunoSEQ multiplex PCR; in TCRdb, only in-frame clones are kept and a portion is missing. The data show hundreds of thousands of clones, approximately 91% seen once. Input material: PBMCs or T cells enriched from blood (not recorded which). V usage is TRBV11-2 and J usage is TRBJ2-7; D call uncertain. This clonotype was obtained from a man in his fifties or sixties who had recovered from COVID-19. Here the CDR3 reads CASSLVGGYEQYF. In nucleotides, the CDR3 is TGTGCCAGCAGCTTAGTCGGCGGCTACGAGCAGTACTTC.